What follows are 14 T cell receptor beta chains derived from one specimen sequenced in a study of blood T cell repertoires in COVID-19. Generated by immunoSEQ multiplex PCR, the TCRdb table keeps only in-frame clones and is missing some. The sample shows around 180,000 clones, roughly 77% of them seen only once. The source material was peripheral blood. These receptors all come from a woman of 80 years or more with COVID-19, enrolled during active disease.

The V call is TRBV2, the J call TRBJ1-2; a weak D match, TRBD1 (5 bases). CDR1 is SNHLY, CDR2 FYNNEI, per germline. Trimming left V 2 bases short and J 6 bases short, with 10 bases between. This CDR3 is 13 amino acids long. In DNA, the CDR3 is TGTGCCAGCAGTGAACAGGGAATCCATGGCTACACCTTC. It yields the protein CASSEQGIHGYTF.

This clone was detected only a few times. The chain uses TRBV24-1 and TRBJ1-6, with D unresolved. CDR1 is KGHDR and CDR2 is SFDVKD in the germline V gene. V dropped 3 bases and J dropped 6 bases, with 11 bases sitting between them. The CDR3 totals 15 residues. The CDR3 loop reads CATSDLAGGNSPLHF. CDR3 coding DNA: TGTGCCACCAGTGATCTCGCAGGTGGTAATTCACCCCTCCACTTT.

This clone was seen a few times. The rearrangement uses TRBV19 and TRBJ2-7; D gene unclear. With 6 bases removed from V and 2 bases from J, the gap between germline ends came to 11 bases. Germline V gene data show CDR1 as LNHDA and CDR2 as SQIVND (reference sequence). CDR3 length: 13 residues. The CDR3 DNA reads TGTGCCAGTAGCAGCGTGCTCACCTACGAGCAGTACTTC. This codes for CASSSVLTYEQYF.

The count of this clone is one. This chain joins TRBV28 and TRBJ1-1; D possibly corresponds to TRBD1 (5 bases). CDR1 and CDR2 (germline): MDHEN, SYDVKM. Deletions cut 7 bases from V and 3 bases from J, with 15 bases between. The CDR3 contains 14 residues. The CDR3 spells CASTLQGRHTEAFF. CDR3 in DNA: TGTGCCAGCACCCTCCAGGGCCGGCACACTGAAGCTTTCTTT.

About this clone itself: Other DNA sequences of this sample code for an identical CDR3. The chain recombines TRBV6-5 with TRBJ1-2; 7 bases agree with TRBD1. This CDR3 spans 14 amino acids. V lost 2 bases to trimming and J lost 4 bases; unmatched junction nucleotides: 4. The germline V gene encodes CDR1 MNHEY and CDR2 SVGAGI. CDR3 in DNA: TGTGCCAGCAGTTACGGGGGACAGCCCTATGGCTACACCTTC. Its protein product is CASSYGGQPYGYTF.

The CDR3 region has the DNA TGTGCCAGCTCACCGCCGGAACAGGGGGGCTACACCTTC. It specifies CASSPPEQGGYTF. The chain combines TRBV18 with TRBJ1-2; 7 nucleotides agree with TRBD1. Trimming removed 3 bases from V and 8 bases from J; junction bases left unmatched: 6. CDR1 and CDR2 (germline): KGHSH, LQKENI. The length of the CDR3 is 13 residues.

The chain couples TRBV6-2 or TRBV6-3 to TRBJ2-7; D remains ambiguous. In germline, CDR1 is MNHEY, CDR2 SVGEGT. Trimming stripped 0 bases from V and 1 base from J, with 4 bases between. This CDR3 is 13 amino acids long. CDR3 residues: CASSYSRSYEQYF. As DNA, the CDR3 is TGTGCCAGCAGTTACTCGCGGTCCTACGAGCAGTACTTC.

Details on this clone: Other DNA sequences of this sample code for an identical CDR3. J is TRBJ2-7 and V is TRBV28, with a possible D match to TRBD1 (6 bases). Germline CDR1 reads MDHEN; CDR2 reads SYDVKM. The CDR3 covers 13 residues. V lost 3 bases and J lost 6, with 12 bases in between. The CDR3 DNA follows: TGTGCCAGCAGTTTTGGGGCAGGGGTCGAGCAGTACTTC. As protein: CASSFGAGVEQYF.

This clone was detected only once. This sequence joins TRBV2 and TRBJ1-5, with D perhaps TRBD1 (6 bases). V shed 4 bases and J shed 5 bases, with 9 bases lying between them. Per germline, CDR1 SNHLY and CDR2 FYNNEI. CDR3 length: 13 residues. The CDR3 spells CASSVGAYQPQHF. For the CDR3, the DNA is TGTGCCAGCAGTGTGGGGGCCTATCAGCCCCAGCATTTT.

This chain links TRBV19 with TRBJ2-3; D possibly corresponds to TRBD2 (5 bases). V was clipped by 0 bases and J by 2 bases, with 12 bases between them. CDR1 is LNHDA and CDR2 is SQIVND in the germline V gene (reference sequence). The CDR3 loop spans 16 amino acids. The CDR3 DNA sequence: TGTGCCAGTAGTATAGATATAGAGGGAACCACAGATACGCAGTATTTT. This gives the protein CASSIDIEGTTDTQYF. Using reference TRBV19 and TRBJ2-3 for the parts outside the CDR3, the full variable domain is DGGITQSPKYLFRKEGQNVTLSCEQNLNHDAMYWYRQDPGQGLRLIYYSQIVNDFQKGDIAEGYSVSREKKESFPLTVTSAQKNPTAFYLCASSIDIEGTTDTQYFGPGTRLTVL.

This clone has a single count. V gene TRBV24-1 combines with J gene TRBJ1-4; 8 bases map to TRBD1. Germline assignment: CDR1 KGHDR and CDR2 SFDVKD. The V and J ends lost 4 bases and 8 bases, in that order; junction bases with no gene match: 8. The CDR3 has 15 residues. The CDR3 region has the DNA TGTGCCACCAGTGACCCAACAGGGGGATACGAAAAACTGTTTTTT. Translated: CATSDPTGGYEKLFF.

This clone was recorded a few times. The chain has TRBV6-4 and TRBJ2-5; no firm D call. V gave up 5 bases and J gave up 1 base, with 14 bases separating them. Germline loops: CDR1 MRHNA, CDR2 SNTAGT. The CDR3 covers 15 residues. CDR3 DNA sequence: TGTGCCAGCAGTCTTAGCAGCGTGGTCCAAGAGACCCAGTACTTC. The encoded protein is CASSLSSVVQETQYF.

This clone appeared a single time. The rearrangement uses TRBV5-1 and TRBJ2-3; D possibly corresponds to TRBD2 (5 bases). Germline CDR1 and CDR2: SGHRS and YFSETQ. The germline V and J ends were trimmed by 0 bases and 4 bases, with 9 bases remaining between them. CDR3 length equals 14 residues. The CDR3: CASSLVGGADTQYF. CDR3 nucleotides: TGCGCCAGCAGCTTGGTAGGAGGAGCAGATACGCAGTATTTT.

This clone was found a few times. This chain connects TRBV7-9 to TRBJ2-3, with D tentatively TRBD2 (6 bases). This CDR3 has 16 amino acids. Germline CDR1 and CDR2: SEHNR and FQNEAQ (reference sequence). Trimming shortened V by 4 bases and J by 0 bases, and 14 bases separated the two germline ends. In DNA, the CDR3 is TGTGCCAGCAGCTACACCGCTAGCGCCAGCACAGATACGCAGTATTTT. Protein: CASSYTASASTDTQYF.